Sequencing of this T cell receptor (beta chain) was carried out in a study of blood T cell repertoires in COVID-19. Study background: Acute and convalescent COVID-19 samples came from the United States, Italy and Spain. Nucleic acid was either cDNA or gDNA, and it came from T cells, B-cell-depleted T cells, or PBMCs.

As processed by the authors: Amplifying reference gene primers gave estimates of nucleated cell counts. This table comes from immunoSEQ multiplex PCR, and its TCRdb copy is limited to in-frame clones, with some not included. Clonal size and the V and J genes are those of that table, whereas D and trimming came from the DNA. The sample contains about 110,000 clones, 85% to 90% of which appear only once. The V gene's germline CDR1 is KGHSH and CDR2 LQKENI. Trimming removed 0 bases from V and 2 bases from J, with 17 bases in between. This CDR3 is built from 19 residues. Sequenced material: peripheral blood. The chain couples TRBV18 to TRBJ2-6, with D tentatively TRBD1 (6 bases). The TCR comes from an elderly woman with acute or convalescent COVID-19. The CDR3 nucleotides are TGTGCCAGCTCACCACCTTTCACCACGTACAGGGCTGGGGCCAACGTCCTGACTTTC. Its translation: CASSPPFTTYRAGANVLTF.